This T cell receptor beta chain was obtained from a study of shared clonotypes between healthy human individuals. Study context: The donor group consisted of two women and a few men, aged 18 to 49.

The assay used deep level. Only in-frame clones appear in the TCRdb table, and some are missing; sequencing was by immunoSEQ multiplex PCR. Of roughly 2.2 million clones listed, roughly 93% are singletons. The investigators split CD4+ cells into a CD45RA+ naive subset and a CD45RA-negative memory subset. CDR3 length equals 13 residues. Germline assignment: CDR1 MNHNS and CDR2 SASEGT. V shed 6 bases and J 3 bases; nucleotides not matched to a gene: 1. This clonotype was obtained from a man younger than 35 in good health. Some clones in this sample may be carry-over from other donors' samples. This rearrangement joins TRBV6-1 to TRBJ2-7, with 11 bases fitting TRBD2. The sample was naive CD4+ T cells from PBMCs. Stated subset: CD45RA+ positively selected. The CDR3 protein is CASRGLADYEQYF. The CDR3 nucleotides read TGTGCCAGCAGGGGACTAGCGGACTACGAGCAGTACTTC.